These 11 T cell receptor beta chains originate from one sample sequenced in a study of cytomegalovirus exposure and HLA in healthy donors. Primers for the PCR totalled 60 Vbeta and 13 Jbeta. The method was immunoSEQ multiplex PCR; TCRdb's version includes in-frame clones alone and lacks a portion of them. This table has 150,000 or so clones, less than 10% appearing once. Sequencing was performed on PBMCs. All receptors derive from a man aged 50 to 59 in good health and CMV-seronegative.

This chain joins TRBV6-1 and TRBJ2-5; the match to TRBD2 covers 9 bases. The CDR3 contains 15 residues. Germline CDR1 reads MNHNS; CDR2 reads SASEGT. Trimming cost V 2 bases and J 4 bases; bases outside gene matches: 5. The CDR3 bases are TGTGCCAGCAGTGAATTTGCGGGGGGGGTAGAGACCCAGTACTTC. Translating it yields CASSEFAGGVETQYF.

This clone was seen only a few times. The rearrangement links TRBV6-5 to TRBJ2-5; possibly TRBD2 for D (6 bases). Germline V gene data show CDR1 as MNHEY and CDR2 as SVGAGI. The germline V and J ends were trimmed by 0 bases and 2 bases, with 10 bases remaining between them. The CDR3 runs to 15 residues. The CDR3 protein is CASSYSGLDQETQYF. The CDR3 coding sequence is TGTGCCAGCAGTTACTCGGGACTTGATCAAGAGACCCAGTACTTC.

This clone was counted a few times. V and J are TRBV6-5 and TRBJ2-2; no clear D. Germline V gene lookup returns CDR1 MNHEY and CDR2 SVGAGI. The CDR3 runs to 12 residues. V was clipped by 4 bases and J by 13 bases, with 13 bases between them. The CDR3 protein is CASSLRDGVLFF. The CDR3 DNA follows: TGTGCCAGCAGTTTAAGAGACGGAGTGCTGTTTTTT.

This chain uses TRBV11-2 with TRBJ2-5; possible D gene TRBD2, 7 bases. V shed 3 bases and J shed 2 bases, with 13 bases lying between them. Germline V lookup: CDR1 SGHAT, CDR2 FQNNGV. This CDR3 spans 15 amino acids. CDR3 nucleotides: TGTGCCAGCAGCTTGGGGGGGCTCTCTCAAGAGACCCAGTACTTC. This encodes CASSLGGLSQETQYF.

CDR3 region: CASSALGGRNTGELFF. The CDR3 nucleotides read TGTGCCAGCAGTGCGCTTGGGGGCCGGAACACCGGGGAGCTGTTTTTT. V usage is TRBV6-4 and J usage is TRBJ2-2; D may be TRBD1 (6 bases). The germline V gene has CDR1 MRHNA and CDR2 SNTAGT. The length of the CDR3 is 16 residues. Between the trimmed V and J ends, which lost 4 bases and 1 base, there was a span of 13 bases.

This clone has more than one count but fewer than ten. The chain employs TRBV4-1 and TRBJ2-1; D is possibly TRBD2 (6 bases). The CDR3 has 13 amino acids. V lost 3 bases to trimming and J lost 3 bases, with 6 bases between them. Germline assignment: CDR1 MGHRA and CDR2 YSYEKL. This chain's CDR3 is CASSQTSYNEQFF. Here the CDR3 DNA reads TGCGCCAGCAGCCAGACTAGCTACAATGAGCAGTTCTTC.

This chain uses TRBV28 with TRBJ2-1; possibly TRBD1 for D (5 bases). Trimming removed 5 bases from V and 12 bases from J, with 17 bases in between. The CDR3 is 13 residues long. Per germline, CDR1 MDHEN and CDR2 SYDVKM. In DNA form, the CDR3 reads TGTGCCAGCAGTCGCTCGGCTCCCCAGGGGCAGTTCTTC. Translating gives CASSRSAPQGQFF.

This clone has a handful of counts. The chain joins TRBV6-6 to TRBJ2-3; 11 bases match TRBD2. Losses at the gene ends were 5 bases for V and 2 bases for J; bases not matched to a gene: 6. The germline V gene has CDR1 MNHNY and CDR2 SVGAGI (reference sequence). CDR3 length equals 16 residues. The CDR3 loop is CASSKTSGGLTDTQYF. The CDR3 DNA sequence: TGTGCCAGCAGTAAAACTAGCGGGGGCCTCACAGATACGCAGTATTTT.

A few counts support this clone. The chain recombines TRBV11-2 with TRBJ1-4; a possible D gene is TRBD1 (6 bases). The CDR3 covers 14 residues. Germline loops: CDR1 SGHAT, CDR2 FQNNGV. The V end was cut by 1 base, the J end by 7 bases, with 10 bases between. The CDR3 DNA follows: TGTGCCAGCAGCTTAGGAGGGGGTAGTGAAAAACTGTTTTTT. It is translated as CASSLGGGSEKLFF.

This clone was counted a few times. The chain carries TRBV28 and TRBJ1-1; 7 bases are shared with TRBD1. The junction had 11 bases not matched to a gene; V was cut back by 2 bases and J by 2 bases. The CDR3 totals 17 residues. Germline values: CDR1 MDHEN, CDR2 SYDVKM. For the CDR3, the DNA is TGTGCCAGCAGTTTACAGGGGACAGTAAGGGTAAACACTGAAGCTTTCTTT. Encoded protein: CASSLQGTVRVNTEAFF.

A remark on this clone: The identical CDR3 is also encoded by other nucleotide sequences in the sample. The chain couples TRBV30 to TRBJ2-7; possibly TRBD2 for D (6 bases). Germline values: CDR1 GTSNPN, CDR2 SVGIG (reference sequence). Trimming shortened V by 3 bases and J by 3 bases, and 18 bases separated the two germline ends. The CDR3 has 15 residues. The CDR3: CAWRGLPGQIYEQYF. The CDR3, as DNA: TGTGCCTGGAGGGGACTCCCAGGGCAAATCTACGAGCAGTACTTC.